The clone carrying this TCR beta chain was picked up a small number of times. The data were obtained in a study of blood T cell repertoires in COVID-19. About the research overall: COVID-19 samples collected from the United States, Italy and Spain covered acute and convalescent phases. Sources were T cells, B-cell-depleted T cells, or PBMCs; the material itself was cDNA or gDNA.

Methods used by the authors: Estimation of nucleated cell counts was performed using reference gene primer amplification. The assay was immunoSEQ multiplex PCR, and TCRdb's table has in-frame clones only and misses some. The D gene and trimming were derived from the DNA, and the V and J assignments and clone size from that table. Of roughly 380,000 clones listed, around 84% were seen once; the top ten hold 1.1%. The CDR3 extends over 13 amino acids. Germline CDR1 is SQVTM and CDR2 is ANQGSEA. Deletions cut 6 bases from V and 4 bases from J, with 15 bases between. The rearrangement joins TRBV29-1 to TRBJ1-1; tentatively, D is TRBD1 (6 bases). The clonotype originates from a human donor with acute or convalescent COVID-19. The donor label of this sample is uncertain. Sequencing input: peripheral blood. The CDR3 sequence: CSVVNREGTEAFF. The DNA for the CDR3 is TGCAGCGTCGTTAACAGGGAAGGCACTGAAGCTTTCTTT.